This T cell receptor beta chain stems from a study of cytomegalovirus exposure and HLA in healthy donors. Study-level information: A later analysis reported the 100 to 150 validation repertoires used the same platform as the roughly 700 first-cohort repertoires. Study-level points and caveats: Specificity of three CMV-associated chains for CMV antigens was verified in vitro. The TCR clusters that emerged in the first cohort tended, a later analysis found, to co-occur in the roughly 120 validation repertoires. Many donors shared some public TCRs, even though most TCR sequences were rare.

This clone has more than one count but fewer than ten. The antigen remains unidentified. Method: immunoSEQ multiplex PCR; TCRdb's copy keeps in-frame clones and lacks some. The profile shows some 240,000 clones, approximately 84% of them singletons. J gave up 3 bases and V 8 bases, and 9 bases lay outside the gene matches. This CDR3 contains 14 residues. Germline-derived CDR1 and CDR2 are SNHLY and FYNNEI. This sequence originates from a woman aged 25 to 39 in good health and CMV-seropositive. Sequences were obtained from PBMCs. This sequence joins TRBV2 and TRBJ2-7; 8 bases match TRBD2. The CDR3 coding sequence is TGTGCCAGCCTGGGGGGTAGCGGGAACTACGAGCAGTACTTC. As protein: CASLGGSGNYEQYF.